This T cell receptor beta chain was sequenced for a study of read filtering for tumor transcriptome and immune sequencing. Across the study: By R-ISS, stages I, II and III held roughly 8, 15 and 7 patients.

CDR1 is DFQATT, CDR2 SNEGSKA, per germline (reference sequence). There are 15 residues in the CDR3. V lost 2 bases to trimming and J lost 0 bases; unmatched junction nucleotides: 6. General study findings and limits: Around 82% of IR-seq clonotypes had a single read, yet these held 3.5% to 4.5% of reads.

In this sample, this clonotype turned up many times. No antigen is known for it. From about 400 ng of RNA, a library with molecular barcoded alpha/delta and beta/gamma adaptors was made. TCRdb ran MiXCR on the reads and lists one entry per CDR3 protein. In the table there are 50,000 or so distinct CDR3 sequences, roughly 19% of which are singletons. The V call is TRBV20-1, the J call TRBJ1-1; 7 bases map to TRBD1. This TCR derives from a donor over 35 with multiple myeloma. The specimen sequenced was a population of CD138-negative cells sorted from bone marrow. The CDR3 DNA reads as TGCAGTGCTAGACTCCCGGGACAGATGAACACTGAAGCTTTCTTT. This sequence encodes CSARLPGQMNTEAFF.